This entry lists 17 T cell receptor beta chains sequenced from one sample in a study of T cells in Graves' hyperthyroidism and ophthalmopathy. Using RNA transcripts as the source, TCR beta CDR3 regions were amplified. Primed by the HTBI set, a first-round RT-PCR was run on the TCR CDR3. Each CDR3 protein gets one entry after TCRdb re-called the multiplex PCR reads with MiXCR. The table lists under 300,000 distinct CDR3 sequences, roughly 22% of them singletons. Material for sequencing was blood. These receptors all come from a man aged 25 to 40 with Graves' ophthalmopathy.

The chain uses TRBV28 and TRBJ2-3; 10 bases are shared with TRBD2. CDR1 is MDHEN, CDR2 SYDVKM, per germline. V lost 2 bases and J lost 4; bases outside the gene matches: 6. The CDR3 is 16 residues long. CDR3 in amino acids: CASSLLAGVVADTQYF. As DNA, the CDR3 is TGTGCCAGCAGTTTACTAGCGGGAGTGGTGGCAGATACGCAGTATTTT.

The chain couples TRBV19 to TRBJ1-2; 9 nucleotides line up with TRBD1. The CDR3 is 14 amino acids. CDR1 LNHDA and CDR2 SQIVND come from the germline V gene (reference sequence). Trimming removed 7 bases from V and 5 bases from J; junction bases left unmatched: 8. The CDR3 loop is CASKKDRGRYGYTF. The CDR3 DNA is TGTGCCAGTAAAAAGGACAGGGGTCGATATGGCTACACCTTC.

Many counts were recorded for this clonotype. The CDR3 reads CASSLAPEEYEQYF. CDR3 nucleotides: TGTGCCAGCAGCTTAGCGCCGGAAGAGTACGAGCAGTACTTC. J is TRBJ2-7 and V is TRBV7-2, with D uncertain. The CDR3 is made up of 14 amino acids. V lost 0 bases and J 4 bases, leaving 10 bases between the germline ends. The germline V gene has CDR1 SGHTA and CDR2 FQGNSA.

The gene calls are TRBV6-1 and TRBJ2-2, with unresolved D. This CDR3 comprises 13 residues. V lost 6 bases and J lost 1, with 6 bases in between. Per germline, CDR1 MNHNS and CDR2 SASEGT. For the CDR3, the DNA is TGTGCCAGCAGAAACAGGAACACCGGGGAGCTGTTTTTT. Protein: CASRNRNTGELFF.

V usage is TRBV20-1 and J usage is TRBJ2-3, with 10 bases lining up with TRBD2. CDR3 size: 17 residues. Per the germline V gene, CDR1 is DFQATT and CDR2 is SNEGSKA (reference sequence). V shed 1 base, J shed 3 bases, and the junction held 10 bases outside the gene matches. CDR3 residues: CSARVSGRHGRTDTQYF. The CDR3, as DNA: TGCAGTGCTAGAGTTAGCGGGAGGCATGGTCGGACAGATACGCAGTATTTT.

This clonotype was counted at least ten times. This rearrangement joins TRBV20-1 to TRBJ2-7; possibly TRBD1 or TRBD2 for D (6 bases each). CDR3 size: 13 residues. Germline CDR1 is DFQATT and CDR2 is SNEGSKA (reference sequence). Trimming stripped 5 bases from V and 3 bases from J, with 14 bases between. CDR3 coding DNA: TGCAGTGCTGGAGGGGGGACGCTCTACGAGCAGTACTTC. Translating it yields CSAGGGTLYEQYF.

This clonotype occurred many times. The CDR3 protein is CASSSGQGGYNEQFF. CDR3 bases: TGTGCCAGCAGCTCCGGACAGGGGGGGTACAATGAGCAGTTCTTC. The rearrangement uses TRBV12-3 or TRBV12-4 and TRBJ2-1, with 10 bases lining up with TRBD1. The V and J ends lost 6 bases and 4 bases, in that order; junction bases with no gene match: 6. This CDR3 has 15 residues.

Of note for this clonotype: An end of the junction differs from the germline gene, which may be a read error. This sequence joins TRBV11-1 and TRBJ2-3; no clear D gene. CDR1 and CDR2 (germline): SGHAT, FQDESV (reference sequence). This CDR3 has 13 amino acids. CDR3 in amino acids: CAGSSPLSDTQYF. CDR3 DNA: TGTGCCGGCAGCTCCCCCTTGTCTGATACGCAGTATTTT.

The chain uses TRBV7-3 and TRBJ1-4; the D gene is possibly TRBD1 (5 bases). Trimming took off 2 bases at V and 8 bases at J, with 15 bases between the two ends. In germline, CDR1 is SGHTA, CDR2 FQGTGA. The CDR3 has 15 residues. The CDR3 DNA reads TGTGCCAGCAGCTTAGCGGGACTCCCTGGGGAAAAACTGTTTTTT. Translated, it gives CASSLAGLPGEKLFF.

This clonotype was found many times. The rearrangement links TRBV28 to TRBJ2-3, with a possible D match to TRBD1 (5 bases). This CDR3 spans 14 amino acids. Trimming took off 5 bases at V and 2 bases at J, with 11 bases between the two ends. Germline loops: CDR1 MDHEN, CDR2 SYDVKM. The CDR3 sequence is CASSSAGPTDTQYF. In DNA, the CDR3 is TGTGCCAGCAGTAGCGCAGGGCCCACAGATACGCAGTATTTT.

This clonotype was found a few times. This rearrangement joins TRBV6-1 to TRBJ2-1; a possible D gene is TRBD1 (5 bases). Germline assignment: CDR1 MNHNS and CDR2 SASEGT. This CDR3 comprises 14 residues. V gave up 4 bases and J gave up 6 bases, with 13 bases separating them. The CDR3 loop reads CASSGTIGANEQFF. The CDR3, as DNA: TGTGCCAGCAGTGGGACGATTGGGGCCAATGAGCAGTTCTTC.

This clonotype showed up just a few times. The chain links TRBV9 to TRBJ2-2, with 10 bases that match TRBD1. The CDR3 spans 16 residues. V was clipped by 0 bases and J by 3 bases; unmatched bases: 2. CDR1 SGDLS and CDR2 YYNGEE come from the germline V gene. CDR3 coding DNA: TGTGCCAGCAGCGTAGACGGGACAGGGGACACCGGGGAGCTGTTTTTT. Translating it yields CASSVDGTGDTGELFF.

The rearrangement joins TRBV6-2 or TRBV6-3 to TRBJ2-7, with a weak D call TRBD1 (5 bases). This CDR3 spans 13 amino acids. Trimming took 10 bases from V and 4 from J, leaving 17 bases between them. Germline assignment: CDR1 MNHEY and CDR2 SVGEGT. CDR3 sequence (DNA): TGTGCCACCTCGGACACCCTAACTTACGAGCAGTACTTC. It yields the protein CATSDTLTYEQYF.

This rearrangement joins TRBV28 to TRBJ1-1; D gene uncertain. Germline CDR1 is MDHEN and CDR2 is SYDVKM. The V end was cut by 6 bases, the J end by 1 base, with 9 bases between. This CDR3 is 13 amino acids long. The CDR3 region has the DNA TGTGCCAGCAGGGTTGCGGGGAACACTGAAGCTTTCTTT. Amino acids: CASRVAGNTEAFF. Using reference TRBV28 and TRBJ1-1 for the parts outside the CDR3, the full variable domain is DVKVTQSSRYLVKRTGEKVFLECVQDMDHENMFWYRQDPGLGLRLIYFSYDVKMKEKGDIPEGYSVSREKKERFSLILESASTNQTSMYLCASRVAGNTEAFFGQGTRLTVV.

The chain employs TRBV7-9 and TRBJ2-2, with a tentative D call TRBD2 (6 bases). Germline CDR1 SEHNR, CDR2 FQNEAQ (reference sequence). V lost 2 bases and J 4 bases, leaving 20 bases between the germline ends. This CDR3 region has 18 residues. CDR3: CASSLRSYPGEGTGELFF. CDR3 coding DNA: TGTGCCAGCAGCTTACGATCCTACCCGGGAGAGGGCACCGGGGAGCTGTTTTTT.

This clonotype appeared a few times. The chain joins TRBV7-2 to TRBJ2-1; D remains unclear. Trimming removed 5 bases at V and 6 bases at J, with 17 bases between. CDR3 size: 15 residues. The germline gives CDR1 SGHTA, CDR2 FQGNSA. CDR3 sequence (DNA): TGTGCCAGCAGCCCCCTTGCTGACCCTGGCAATGAGCAGTTCTTC. It specifies CASSPLADPGNEQFF.

This clonotype was found many times. The CDR3 region has the DNA TGTGCCAGCAGGCGAGGAGAGATGGCAACCTACGAGCAGTACTTC. Residues: CASRRGEMATYEQYF. This rearrangement joins TRBV28 to TRBJ2-7, with D uncertain. The V end was cut by 6 bases, the J end by 2 bases, with 17 bases between. The CDR3 spans 15 residues. Germline CDR1 reads MDHEN; CDR2 reads SYDVKM.